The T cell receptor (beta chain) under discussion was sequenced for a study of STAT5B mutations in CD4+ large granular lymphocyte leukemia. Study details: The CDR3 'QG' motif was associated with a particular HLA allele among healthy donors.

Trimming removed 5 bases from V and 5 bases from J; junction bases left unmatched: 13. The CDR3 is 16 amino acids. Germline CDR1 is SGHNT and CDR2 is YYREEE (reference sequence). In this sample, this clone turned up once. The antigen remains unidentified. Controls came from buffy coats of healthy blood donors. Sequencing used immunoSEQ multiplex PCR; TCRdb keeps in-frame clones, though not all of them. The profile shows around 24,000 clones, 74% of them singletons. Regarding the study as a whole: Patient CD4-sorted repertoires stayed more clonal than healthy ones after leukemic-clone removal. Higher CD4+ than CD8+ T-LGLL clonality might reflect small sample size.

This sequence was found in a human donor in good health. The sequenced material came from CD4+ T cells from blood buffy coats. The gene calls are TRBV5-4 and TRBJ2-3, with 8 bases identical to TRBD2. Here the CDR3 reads CASSLPGLAGEDTQYF. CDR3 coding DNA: TGTGCCAGCAGTCTTCCCGGACTAGCTGGGGAAGATACGCAGTATTTT.